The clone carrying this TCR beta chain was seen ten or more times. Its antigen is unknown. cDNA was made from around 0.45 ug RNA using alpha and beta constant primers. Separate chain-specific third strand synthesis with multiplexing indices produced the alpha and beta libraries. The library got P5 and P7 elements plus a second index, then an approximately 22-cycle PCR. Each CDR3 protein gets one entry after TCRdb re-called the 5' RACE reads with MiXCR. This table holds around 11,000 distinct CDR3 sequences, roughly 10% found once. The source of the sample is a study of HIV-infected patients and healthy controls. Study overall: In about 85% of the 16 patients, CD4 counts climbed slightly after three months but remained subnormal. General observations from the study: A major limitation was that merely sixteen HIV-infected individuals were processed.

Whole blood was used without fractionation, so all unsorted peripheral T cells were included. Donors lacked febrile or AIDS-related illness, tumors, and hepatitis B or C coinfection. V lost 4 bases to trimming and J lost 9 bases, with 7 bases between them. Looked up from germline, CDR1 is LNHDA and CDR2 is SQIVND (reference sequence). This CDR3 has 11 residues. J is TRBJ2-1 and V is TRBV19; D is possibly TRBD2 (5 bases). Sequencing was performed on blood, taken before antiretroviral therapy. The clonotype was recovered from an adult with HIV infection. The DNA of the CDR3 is TGTGCCAGTAGTACCGGGGTTGAGCAGTTCTTC. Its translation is CASSTGVEQFF.